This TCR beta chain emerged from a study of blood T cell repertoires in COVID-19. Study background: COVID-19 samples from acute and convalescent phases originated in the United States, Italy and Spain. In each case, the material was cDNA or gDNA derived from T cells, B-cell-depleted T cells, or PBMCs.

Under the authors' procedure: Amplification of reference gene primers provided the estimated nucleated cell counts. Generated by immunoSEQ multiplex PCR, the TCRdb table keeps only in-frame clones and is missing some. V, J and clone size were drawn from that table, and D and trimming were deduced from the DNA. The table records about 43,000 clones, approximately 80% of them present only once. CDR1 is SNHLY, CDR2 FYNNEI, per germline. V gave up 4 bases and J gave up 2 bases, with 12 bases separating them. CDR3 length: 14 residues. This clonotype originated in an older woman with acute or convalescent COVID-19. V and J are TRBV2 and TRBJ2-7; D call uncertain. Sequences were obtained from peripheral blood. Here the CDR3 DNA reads TGTGCCAGCAGTGTTAGGCAGCGAGCCTACGAGCAGTACTTC. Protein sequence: CASSVRQRAYEQYF.